These 6 T cell receptor beta chains share one sample of origin, sequenced in a study of blood T cell repertoires in COVID-19 (dated by TCRdb to the early 2020s). Library method: the immunoSEQ multiplex PCR assay. This immuneACCESS table, as held by TCRdb, lists in-frame sequences with V and J called but not all clones. Of the missing ones, under half trace to an unresolved V gene in checked studies; the others have no known cause. Recorded for this sample are a few hundred thousand clones; more than 75% of them occurred a single time. Jointly, the top ten make up roughly 3.1% of the sample. The sequencing input was peripheral blood. The receptors were gathered from a human donor in a cohort sampled during active COVID-19.

V usage is TRBV30 and J usage is TRBJ2-7, with D maybe TRBD1 (5 bases). Trimming shortened V by 3 bases and J by 5 bases, and 17 bases separated the two germline ends. The CDR3 is 14 residues long. Germline values: CDR1 GTSNPN, CDR2 SVGIG (reference sequence). The CDR3 sequence is CAWRGRLTNDEQYF. The CDR3 DNA is TGTGCCTGGAGGGGGCGTCTTACCAACGACGAGCAGTACTTC.

The chain uses TRBV4-1 and TRBJ1-5, with D unclear. In germline, CDR1 is MGHRA, CDR2 YSYEKL. V was cut by 3 bases and J by 3 bases, with 18 bases left in between. The CDR3 runs to 17 residues. CDR3 in amino acids: CASSQVLGVGNNQPQHF. CDR3 coding DNA: TGCGCCAGCAGCCAGGTCCTCGGGGTCGGAAACAATCAGCCCCAGCATTTT.

The chain carries TRBV3-1 (or the pseudogene TRBV3-2) and TRBJ1-5; D gene unclear. This CDR3 is built from 14 residues. V shed 3 bases and J shed 0 bases, with 6 bases lying between them. CDR1 and CDR2 (germline): LGHDT, YNNKEL (reference sequence). CDR3 DNA: TGTGCCAGCAGCCATGGGCATAGCAATCAGCCCCAGCATTTT. It yields the protein CASSHGHSNQPQHF.

V and J are TRBV10-3 and TRBJ2-1, with 15 bases identical to TRBD2. The germline gives CDR1 ENHRY, CDR2 SYGVKD. V was pared by 4 bases and J by 13 bases, with 17 bases of the junction left unmatched. The CDR3 extends over 18 amino acids. CDR3 coding DNA: TGTGCCATCAGTGGCTCGCGTGGGGGACTAGCGGGGGGTCCGAGTCAGTTCTTC. It is translated as CAISGSRGGLAGGPSQFF.

The rearrangement joins TRBV25-1 to TRBJ2-7, with 9 bases fitting TRBD1. The CDR3 totals 14 residues. The germline gives CDR1 MGHDK, CDR2 SYGVNS. With V trimmed by 2 bases and J by 5 bases, 4 bases remained unmatched. The CDR3 DNA reads TGTGCCAGCAGTGAACCGGGACAGGGTCACGAGCAGTACTTC. Encoded protein: CASSEPGQGHEQYF.

This chain connects TRBV7-6 to TRBJ2-7; D is undetermined. CDR3 length: 15 amino acids. The V and J ends lost 5 bases and 0 bases respectively, with 14 bases between them. In germline, CDR1 is SGHVS, CDR2 FNYEAQ. CDR3 sequence reads: CASSPTPESSYEQYF. The CDR3 region has the DNA TGTGCCAGCAGCCCTACCCCGGAGAGCTCCTACGAGCAGTACTTC.